What follows are 30 T cell receptor beta chains derived from one specimen sequenced in a study of T cell changes during pregnancy in multiple sclerosis. The method was immunoSEQ multiplex PCR; TCRdb's version includes in-frame clones alone and lacks a portion of them. Of around 36,000 clones in the sample, approximately 90% were seen once. Sequences were derived from CD4+ T cells from peripheral blood mononuclear cells, sampled in the third trimester of pregnancy. All receptors come from a female donor with multiple sclerosis, enrolled in a pregnancy study.

The rearrangement joins TRBV7-9 to TRBJ1-1; 10 nucleotides agree with TRBD1. After removal of 4 bases from V and 1 base from J, the junction contained 9 bases not matched to a gene. Germline V gene data show CDR1 as SEHNR and CDR2 as FQNEAQ (reference sequence). The length of the CDR3 is 17 residues. Here the CDR3 reads CASSSDRGREENTEAFF. CDR3 DNA sequence: TGTGCCAGCAGCTCAGACAGGGGGCGGGAAGAGAACACTGAAGCTTTCTTT.

This sequence joins TRBV5-5 and TRBJ2-7; D is unresolved. The CDR3 is 11 amino acids. Per germline, CDR1 SGHKS and CDR2 YYEKEE (reference sequence). With 4 bases removed from V and 2 bases from J, the gap between germline ends came to 4 bases. In DNA form, the CDR3 reads TGTGCCAGCAGCCATCCCTACGAGCAGTACTTC. This codes for CASSHPYEQYF.

The genes are TRBV5-1 and TRBJ2-5; maybe TRBD2 (5 bases). Germline V gives CDR1 SGHRS, CDR2 YFSETQ. This CDR3 has 13 residues. The germline V and J ends were trimmed by 5 bases and 4 bases, with 12 bases remaining between them. The DNA for the CDR3 is TGCGCCAGCAGGAGGGCGGCGGGAGAGACCCAGTACTTC. Its protein is CASRRAAGETQYF. Full variable domain (rest looked up from reference TRBV5-1 and TRBJ2-5): KAGVTQTPRYLIKTRGQQVTLSCSPISGHRSVSWYQQTPGQGLQFLFEYFSETQRNKGNFPGRFSGRQFSNSRSEMNVSTLELGDSALYLCASRRAAGETQYFGPGTRLLVL.

The chain has TRBV30 and TRBJ2-1; a weak D match, TRBD2 (6 bases). The V end was cut by 1 base, the J end by 4 bases, with 11 bases between. Per germline, CDR1 GTSNPN and CDR2 SVGIG (reference sequence). CDR3 length equals 14 residues. The CDR3 bases are TGTGCCTGGAGTGCCCTTAGCGGTTACAATGAGCAGTTCTTC. This gives the protein CAWSALSGYNEQFF.

The chain employs TRBV6-1 and TRBJ2-1, with 10 nucleotides matching TRBD2. Germline CDR1 and CDR2: MNHNS and SASEGT. This CDR3 spans 17 amino acids. V gave up 2 bases and J gave up 9 bases; unmatched junction bases: 13. DNA of the CDR3: TGTGCCAGCAGTGAAAGCGGCCTAGCGGGAGAAGCGGGTGAGCAGTTCTTC. This codes for CASSESGLAGEAGEQFF.

The CDR3 sequence: CASSEAQRSSYNEQFF. Written as DNA, the CDR3 is TGTGCCAGCAGTGAAGCGCAGAGGAGCTCCTACAATGAGCAGTTCTTC. The chain joins TRBV6-1 to TRBJ2-1, with unresolved D. With 0 bases removed from V and 0 bases from J, the gap between germline ends came to 9 bases. CDR3 size: 16 residues. Germline CDR1 MNHNS, CDR2 SASEGT.

This rearrangement joins TRBV4-2 to TRBJ1-5; D is perhaps TRBD1 (5 bases). V lost 1 base and J 0 bases, leaving 13 bases between the germline ends. The germline V gene has CDR1 LGHNA and CDR2 YNFKEQ. This CDR3 is 17 amino acids long. The CDR3: CASSQVVRGYSNQPQHF. In DNA form, the CDR3 reads TGTGCCAGCAGCCAAGTCGTTCGGGGGTATAGCAATCAGCCCCAGCATTTT.

The V gene is TRBV4-1, the J gene TRBJ2-5, with TRBD1 identical over 8 bases. The end of the DNA aligns better with TRBJ2-7, so the J call may be wrong. This CDR3 is built from 16 residues. CDR1 is MGHRA and CDR2 is YSYEKL in the germline V gene. The CDR3 is CASSQTGGRRGYEQYF. CDR3 in DNA: TGCGCCAGCAGCCAAACAGGGGGTCGCAGGGGCTACGAGCAGTACTTC.

This chain connects TRBV16 to TRBJ2-3; 11 bases line up with TRBD2. J was trimmed by 3 bases and V by 4 bases; bases with no gene match: 15. Germline V gene lookup returns CDR1 KGHSY and CDR2 FQNENV. The CDR3 has 19 amino acids. DNA for the CDR3: TGTGCCAGCAGCCTCTCGGGGGCTAGCGGGAGGAGAAGAACAGATACGCAGTATTTT. It encodes CASSLSGASGRRRTDTQYF.

This sequence joins TRBV18 and TRBJ1-5, with 11 bases matching TRBD1. Germline-derived CDR1 and CDR2 are KGHSH and LQKENI. Trimming removed 2 bases from V and 6 bases from J; junction bases left unmatched: 6. This CDR3 comprises 16 residues. CDR3 in amino acids: CASSPGTGGISQPQHF. CDR3 in DNA: TGTGCCAGCTCACCAGGGACAGGGGGTATCTCTCAGCCCCAGCATTTT.

The chain couples TRBV4-1 to TRBJ2-1, with 8 positions matching TRBD1. The CDR3 runs 15 residues. Germline CDR1 MGHRA, CDR2 YSYEKL. With 4 bases clipped from V and 3 bases from J, the junction kept 5 bases outside the gene matches. The CDR3 loop reads CASSPGQGLYNEQFF. In nucleotides, the CDR3 is TGCGCCAGCAGCCCTGGACAGGGCCTCTACAATGAGCAGTTCTTC.

The chain uses TRBV9 and TRBJ2-1, with 13 bases fitting TRBD2. Germline assignment: CDR1 SGDLS and CDR2 YYNGEE. The CDR3 is 15 residues long. The V and J ends lost 0 bases and 7 bases, in that order; junction bases with no gene match: 1. The CDR3 nucleotides read TGTGCCAGCAGCGTAGAACTAGCGGGGGGGAATGAGCAGTTCTTC. Its protein product is CASSVELAGGNEQFF. Based on the CDR3 plus reference TRBV9 and TRBJ2-1, the full variable domain is DSGVTQTPKHLITATGQRVTLRCSPRSGDLSVYWYQQSLDQGLQFLIQYYNGEERAKGNILERFSAQQFPDLHSELNLSSLELGDSALYFCASSVELAGGNEQFFGPGTRLTVL.

This chain connects TRBV5-6 to TRBJ1-4; D is ambiguous. Trimming stripped 2 bases from V and 3 bases from J, with 8 bases between. The length of the CDR3 is 14 residues. The germline gives CDR1 SGHDT, CDR2 YYEEEE. This chain's CDR3 is CASSFRGSNEKLFF. The CDR3 nucleotides read TGTGCCAGCAGCTTTCGAGGGTCTAATGAAAAACTGTTTTTT.

The chain employs TRBV28 and TRBJ2-7, with D hard to call. CDR1 is MDHEN, CDR2 SYDVKM, per germline. The CDR3 is 12 amino acids. V dropped 3 bases and J dropped 3 bases, with 6 bases sitting between them. This CDR3 is CASSLLGYEQYF. The CDR3 DNA is TGTGCCAGCAGTTTGCTAGGCTACGAGCAGTACTTC.

The chain employs TRBV11-2 and TRBJ2-5; 7 nucleotides align to TRBD1. Unmatched junction bases numbered 4, after V lost 2 bases and J lost 4 bases. The CDR3 loop spans 14 amino acids. CDR1 and CDR2 from the germline V gene are SGHAT and FQNNGV. CDR3 nucleotides: TGTGCCAGCAGCTTATCAGGGGGTCGAGAGACCCAGTACTTC. This sequence encodes CASSLSGGRETQYF.

The chain links TRBV25-1 to TRBJ2-6, with D tentatively TRBD1 (6 bases). Germline-derived CDR1 and CDR2 are MGHDK and SYGVNS. This CDR3 is built from 17 residues. The V gene lost 1 base and the J gene lost 0 bases, with 10 bases spanning the gap. The CDR3, as DNA: TGTGCCAGCAGTGAATGGGAAGGGGGCTCTGGGGCCAACGTCCTGACTTTC. Translation: CASSEWEGGSGANVLTF.

This clone has just a few counts. The chain employs TRBV7-8 and TRBJ1-5; 9 bases map to TRBD1. Germline-derived CDR1 and CDR2 are SGHVS and FQNEAQ. The CDR3 covers 17 residues. V lost 4 bases, J lost 0 bases, and 7 bases stayed unmatched. The CDR3 sequence is CASSSGTGFFSNQPQHF. The CDR3 DNA sequence: TGTGCCAGCAGCTCCGGGACAGGGTTTTTTAGCAATCAGCCCCAGCATTTT.

V gene TRBV6-6 combines with J gene TRBJ2-6; the D gene is possibly TRBD2 (5 bases). The CDR3 runs 13 residues. The germline gives CDR1 MNHNY, CDR2 SVGAGI (reference sequence). V dropped 10 bases and J dropped 1 base, with 8 bases sitting between them. The CDR3 region is CATEGSGANVLTF. In DNA form, the CDR3 reads TGTGCCACCGAGGGTTCTGGGGCCAACGTCCTGACTTTC.

This chain links TRBV18 with TRBJ2-1, with 12 bases aligning to TRBD2. The CDR3 has 16 amino acids. The J segment lost 5 bases and the V segment lost 3 bases, leaving 5 bases of the junction unmatched. Germline-derived CDR1 and CDR2 are KGHSH and LQKENI. The DNA for the CDR3 is TGTGCCAGCTCACCTGGACTAGCGGGGCTAAACAATGAGCAGTTCTTC. Protein sequence: CASSPGLAGLNNEQFF.

The gene calls are TRBV5-1 and TRBJ2-7, with D tentatively TRBD1 (6 bases). The CDR3 spans 17 residues. Germline CDR1 SGHRS, CDR2 YFSETQ. Trimming removed 0 bases at V and 0 bases at J, with 16 bases between. CDR3 sequence (DNA): TGCGCCAGCAGCTTGGTAAGGGACACCCGAAGCTCCTACGAGCAGTACTTC. Encoded protein: CASSLVRDTRSSYEQYF.

This chain joins TRBV5-8 and TRBJ1-5, with TRBD1 matching 7 bases. With V trimmed by 4 bases and J by 7 bases, 5 bases remained unmatched. There are 13 residues in the CDR3. Germline CDR1 is SGHTS and CDR2 is YDEGEE. The CDR3: CASSPLQGQPQHF. The CDR3 bases are TGTGCCAGCAGCCCCTTACAGGGGCAGCCCCAGCATTTT.

The chain links TRBV21-1 to TRBJ2-5; the table's D call of TRBD2 was not tested on the DNA. TRBV21-1 is designated a pseudogene. The CDR3 spans 21 residues. Here the CDR3 reads CASSKGRGRVVTRRLTGTQYF. CDR3 DNA sequence: TGTGCCAGCAGCAAAGGACGGGGGAGGGTCGTGACTAGGAGGCTTACGGGGACCCAGTACTTC.

J is TRBJ2-2 and V is TRBV12-5; D is unresolved. V was trimmed by 0 bases and J by 1 base, leaving 9 bases between them. Germline CDR1 reads LGHNT; CDR2 reads FRNRAP. The length of the CDR3 is 16 residues. CDR3 residues: CASGLVVSVNTGELFF. Here the CDR3 DNA reads TGTGCTAGTGGTTTGGTAGTGTCAGTGAACACCGGGGAGCTGTTTTTT. The entire variable domain, with the rest obtained from reference TRBV12-5 and TRBJ2-2, is as follows: DARVTQTPRHKVTEMGQEVTMRCQPILGHNTVFWYRQTMMQGLELLAYFRNRAPLDDSGMPKDRFSAEMPDATLATLKIQPSEPRDSAVYFCASGLVVSVNTGELFFGEGSRLTVL.

This clone turned up a few times. This chain uses TRBV12-5 with TRBJ2-2; 7 nucleotides match TRBD1. CDR3 length equals 13 residues. After removal of 9 bases from V and 2 bases from J, the junction contained 3 bases not matched to a gene. CDR1 is LGHNT, CDR2 FRNRAP, per germline. For the CDR3, the DNA is TGTGCTAGCAGGACAGGCAACACCGGGGAGCTGTTTTTT. Amino acid sequence: CASRTGNTGELFF.

V usage is TRBV30 and J usage is TRBJ1-2, with unresolved D. CDR1 and CDR2 from the germline V gene are GTSNPN and SVGIG (reference sequence). V lost 0 bases and J 6 bases, leaving 20 bases between the germline ends. The CDR3 consists of 16 residues. For the CDR3, the DNA is TGTGCCTGGAGTGTCATTTTAGGAGGGAGTGGGAATGGCTACACCTTC. It encodes CAWSVILGGSGNGYTF.

The genes are TRBV19 and TRBJ1-5; no clear D. CDR3 length equals 15 residues. Germline values: CDR1 LNHDA, CDR2 SQIVND (reference sequence). V was pared by 7 bases and J by 0 bases, with 13 bases between. The CDR3 region has the DNA TGTGCCAGTAAGGACCGGAGGTCTAGCAATCAGCCCCAGCATTTT. Protein product: CASKDRRSSNQPQHF. Full variable domain (remainder filled in from reference TRBV19 and TRBJ1-5): DGGITQSPKYLFRKEGQNVTLSCEQNLNHDAMYWYRQDPGQGLRLIYYSQIVNDFQKGDIAEGYSVSREKKESFPLTVTSAQKNPTAFYLCASKDRRSSNQPQHFGDGTRLSIL.

The chain is built from TRBV7-9 and TRBJ1-4; D uncertain. Trimming pared 4 bases from V and 4 bases from J, leaving 10 bases between. The CDR3 consists of 14 residues. Germline V gene lookup returns CDR1 SEHNR and CDR2 FQNEAQ (reference sequence). The CDR3, as DNA: TGTGCCAGCAGCTGGGCAGAGAGTAATGAAAAACTGTTTTTT. This translates into CASSWAESNEKLFF. Combining the CDR3 with reference TRBV7-9 and TRBJ1-4 gives the whole variable domain DTGVSQNPRHKITKRGQNVTFRCDPISEHNRLYWYRQTLGQGPEFLTYFQNEAQLEKSRLLSDRFSAERPKGSFSTLEIQRTEQGDSAMYLCASSWAESNEKLFFGSGTQLSVL.

J is TRBJ1-1 and V is TRBV5-6; 7 bases are shared with TRBD1. Germline V lookup: CDR1 SGHDT, CDR2 YYEEEE. The CDR3 is 17 amino acids. With 0 bases clipped from V and 0 bases from J, the junction kept 8 bases outside the gene matches. The CDR3, as DNA: TGTGCCAGCAGCTTGGAAAGGCCAGGGGGAGTGAACACTGAAGCTTTCTTT. As protein: CASSLERPGGVNTEAFF.

CDR3 region: CASSKGTAPRYEQYF. The CDR3 DNA follows: TGTGCCAGCAGCAAAGGGACTGCCCCCCGCTACGAGCAGTACTTC. The chain recombines TRBV5-4 with TRBJ2-7; perhaps TRBD2 as D (6 bases). Trimming cost V 4 bases and J 3 bases, with 17 bases left between them. This CDR3 has 15 amino acids. CDR1 SGHNT and CDR2 YYREEE come from the germline V gene (reference sequence).

A single count supports this clone. The V and J genes are TRBV7-9 and TRBJ2-7, with a possible D match to TRBD2 (6 bases). From germline, CDR1 is SEHNR and CDR2 FQNEAQ (reference sequence). The length of the CDR3 is 14 residues. V was cut by 2 bases and J by 0 bases, with 8 bases left in between. DNA of the CDR3: TGTGCCAGCAGCTTACACGGGAGCTCCTACGAGCAGTACTTC. Its protein is CASSLHGSSYEQYF.